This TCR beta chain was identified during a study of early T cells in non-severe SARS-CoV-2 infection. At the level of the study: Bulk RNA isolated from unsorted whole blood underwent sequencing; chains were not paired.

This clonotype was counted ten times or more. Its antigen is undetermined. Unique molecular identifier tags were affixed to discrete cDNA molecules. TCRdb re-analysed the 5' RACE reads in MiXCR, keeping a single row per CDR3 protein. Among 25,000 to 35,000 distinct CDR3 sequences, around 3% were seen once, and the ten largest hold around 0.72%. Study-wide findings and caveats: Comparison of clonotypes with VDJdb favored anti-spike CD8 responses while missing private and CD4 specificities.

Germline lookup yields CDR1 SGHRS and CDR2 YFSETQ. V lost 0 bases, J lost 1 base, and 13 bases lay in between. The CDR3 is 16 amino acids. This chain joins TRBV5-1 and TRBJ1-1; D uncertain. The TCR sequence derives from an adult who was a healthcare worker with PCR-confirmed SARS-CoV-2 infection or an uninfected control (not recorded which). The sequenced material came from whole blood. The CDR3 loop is CASSLVESQKNTEAFF. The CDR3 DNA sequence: TGCGCCAGCAGCTTGGTGGAATCCCAAAAGAACACTGAAGCTTTCTTT.